This T cell receptor beta chain was retrieved from a study of T cell repertoires in cytomegalovirus infection. This CDR3 region has 14 residues. Trimming removed 5 bases at V and 4 bases at J, with 13 bases between. Germline CDR1 and CDR2: SGHTA and FQGNSA. Via MiXCR, TCRdb re-called the reads, giving one row per CDR3 protein. The table records some 940,000 distinct CDR3 sequences, under 40% of them present only once. This clonotype appeared many times. Antigen: not known. General study points: Dominating the ex vivo response were HLA-C-restricted CMV-specific TCR beta clonotypes. CMV carriers having the relevant HLA were flagged by cumulative public TCR beta family frequency.

This sequence originates from a human donor in good health (CMV status not recorded). Some clones in this sample may be carry-over from other donors' samples. The chain links TRBV7-2 to TRBJ2-3, with D perhaps matching TRBD2 (5 bases). This specimen was cultured CD8+ T cells from PBMCs, taken from culture after CMV antigen stimulation. For the CDR3, the DNA is TGTGCCAGCAGCCGGGCACTAGTCTCAGATACGCAGTATTTT. Its protein is CASSRALVSDTQYF.